Presented here are 8 T cell receptor beta chains from one specimen sequenced in a study of T cells in Graves' hyperthyroidism and ophthalmopathy. Amplification yielded TCR beta CDR3 regions, with RNA transcripts as the source. First-round RT-PCR with HTBI primers amplified the TCR CDR3 region. Each CDR3 protein gets one entry after TCRdb re-called the multiplex PCR reads with MiXCR. The sample lists under 400,000 distinct CDR3 sequences; roughly 13% were seen once. The sequencing sample was made of blood. The receptors stem from a woman aged 60 to 75 with Graves' hyperthyroidism.

The chain uses TRBV9 and TRBJ2-7, with TRBD1 matching over 7 bases. Unmatched junction bases numbered 3, after V lost 0 bases and J lost 0 bases. The CDR3 length is 15 residues. The V gene's germline CDR1 is SGDLS and CDR2 YYNGEE. In DNA form, the CDR3 reads TGTGCCAGCAGCGTAGGGCAGGGGGTCTCCTACGAGCAGTACTTC. Protein product: CASSVGQGVSYEQYF.

This clonotype was observed many times. The genes are TRBV27 and TRBJ1-4; unclear D gene. CDR3 length: 13 amino acids. Germline values: CDR1 MNHEY, CDR2 SMNVEV (reference sequence). The germline V and J ends were trimmed by 5 bases and 8 bases, with 12 bases remaining between them. The CDR3 loop is CASSLRGWEKLFF. The CDR3 nucleotides are TGTGCCAGCAGTCTACGCGGGTGGGAAAAACTGTTTTTT.

This clonotype was recorded at least ten times. The rearrangement uses TRBV7-8 and TRBJ2-1, with D tentatively TRBD1 or TRBD2 (6 bases each). Germline CDR1 reads SGHVS; CDR2 reads FQNEAQ. This CDR3 comprises 13 residues. The V and J ends lost 5 bases and 11 bases respectively, with 16 bases between them. The CDR3 loop reads CASSKGDAGKQFF. The DNA for the CDR3 is TGTGCCAGCAGCAAGGGGGATGCGGGGAAGCAGTTCTTC.

The rearrangement joins TRBV28 to TRBJ2-7; 10 nucleotides match TRBD2. J gave up 2 bases and V 3 bases, and 10 bases lay outside the gene matches. Per the germline V gene, CDR1 is MDHEN and CDR2 is SYDVKM. This CDR3 comprises 17 residues. The CDR3 DNA follows: TGTGCCAGCAGTTTGCCGCTAGCGGGGGAACGGACCTACGAGCAGTACTTC. Amino acids: CASSLPLAGERTYEQYF.

There are many counts of this clonotype. The chain links TRBV14 to TRBJ2-1, with a possible D match to TRBD1 (6 bases). This CDR3 has 16 amino acids. Germline values: CDR1 SGHDN, CDR2 FVKESK. Trimming left V 2 bases short and J 2 bases short, with 13 bases between. The DNA of the CDR3 is TGTGCCAGCAGCCAATCCGGGACAACTACCTACAATGAGCAGTTCTTC. Residues: CASSQSGTTTYNEQFF.

This clonotype has more than one count but fewer than ten. CDR3 sequence (DNA): TGTGCCAGCAGTCCGGGACTAGCGGGGTTTGACACCGGGGAGCTGTTTTTT. This sequence encodes CASSPGLAGFDTGELFF. The rearrangement uses TRBV6-2 or TRBV6-3 and TRBJ2-2; TRBD2 aligns across 13 bases. Germline loops: CDR1 MNHEY, CDR2 SVGEGT. The CDR3 loop spans 17 amino acids. Trimming took 5 bases from V and 3 from J; bases not matched to a gene: 6.

The genes are TRBV19 and TRBJ2-7; 12 bases match TRBD2. J gave up 2 bases and V 2 bases, and 13 bases lay outside the gene matches. The CDR3 runs 19 residues. The germline CDR1 and CDR2 sequences are LNHDA and SQIVND (reference sequence). The CDR3 sequence is CASSIRTSGRSDAPYEQYF. In nucleotides, the CDR3 is TGTGCCAGTAGTATACGCACTAGCGGGAGGTCGGACGCGCCCTACGAGCAGTACTTC.

This clonotype was seen repeatedly, ten times or more. V and J are TRBV27 and TRBJ1-1; a possible D gene is TRBD1 (6 bases). Trimming cost V 4 bases and J 0 bases, with 9 bases left between them. Germline V lookup: CDR1 MNHEY, CDR2 SMNVEV (reference sequence). The CDR3 runs 14 residues. CDR3 loop: CASSSGAMNTEAFF. DNA for the CDR3: TGTGCCAGCAGTTCGGGGGCGATGAACACTGAAGCTTTCTTT.